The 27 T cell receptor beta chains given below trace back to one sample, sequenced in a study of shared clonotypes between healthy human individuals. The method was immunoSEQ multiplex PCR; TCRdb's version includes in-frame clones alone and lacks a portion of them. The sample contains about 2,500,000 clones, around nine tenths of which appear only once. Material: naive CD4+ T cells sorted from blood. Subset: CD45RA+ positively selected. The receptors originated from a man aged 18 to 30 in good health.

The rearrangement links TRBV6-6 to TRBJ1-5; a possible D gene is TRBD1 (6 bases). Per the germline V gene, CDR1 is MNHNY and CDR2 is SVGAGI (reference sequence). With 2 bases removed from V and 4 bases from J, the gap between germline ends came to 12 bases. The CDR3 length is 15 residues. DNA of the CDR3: TGTGCCAGCAGTTACACCATACAGGGTAATCAGCCCCAGCATTTT. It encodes CASSYTIQGNQPQHF.

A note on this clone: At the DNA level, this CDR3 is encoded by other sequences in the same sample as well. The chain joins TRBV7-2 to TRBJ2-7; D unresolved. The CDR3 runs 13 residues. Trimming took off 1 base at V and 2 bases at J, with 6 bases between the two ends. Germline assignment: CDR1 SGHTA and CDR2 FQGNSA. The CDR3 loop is CASSLEPAYEQYF. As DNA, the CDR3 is TGTGCCAGCAGCTTAGAACCCGCCTACGAGCAGTACTTC.

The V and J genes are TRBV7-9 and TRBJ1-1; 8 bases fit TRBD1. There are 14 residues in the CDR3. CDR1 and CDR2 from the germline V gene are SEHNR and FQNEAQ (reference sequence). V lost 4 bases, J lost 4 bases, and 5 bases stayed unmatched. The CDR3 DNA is TGTGCCAGCAGCTCACAGGGGGGGGTCACTGAAGCTTTCTTT. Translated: CASSSQGGVTEAFF.

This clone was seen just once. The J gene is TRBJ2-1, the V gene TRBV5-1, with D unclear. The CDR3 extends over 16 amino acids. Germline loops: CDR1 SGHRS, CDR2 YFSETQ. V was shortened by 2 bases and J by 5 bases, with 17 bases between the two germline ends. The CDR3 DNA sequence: TGCGCCAGCAGCTTAATGAGAACTCCGAGCAACAATGAGCAGTTCTTC. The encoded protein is CASSLMRTPSNNEQFF.

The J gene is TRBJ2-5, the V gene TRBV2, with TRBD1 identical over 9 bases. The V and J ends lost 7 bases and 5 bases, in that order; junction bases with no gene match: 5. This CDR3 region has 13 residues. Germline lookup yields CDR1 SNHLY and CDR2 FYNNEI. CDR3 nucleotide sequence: TGTGCCAGCATGGGACAGGGTGTTGAGACCCAGTACTTC. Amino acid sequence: CASMGQGVETQYF.

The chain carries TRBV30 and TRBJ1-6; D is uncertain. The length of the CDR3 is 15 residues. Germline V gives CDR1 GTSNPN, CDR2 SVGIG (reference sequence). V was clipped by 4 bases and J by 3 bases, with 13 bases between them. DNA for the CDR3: TGTGCCTGGATCGATCGGAAGGTCTATAATTCACCCCTCCACTTT. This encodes CAWIDRKVYNSPLHF.

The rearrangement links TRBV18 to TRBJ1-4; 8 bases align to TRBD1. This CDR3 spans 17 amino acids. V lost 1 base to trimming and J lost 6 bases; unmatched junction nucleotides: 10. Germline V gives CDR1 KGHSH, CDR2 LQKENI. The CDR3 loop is CASSPQQAGQGYEKLFF. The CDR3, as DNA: TGTGCCAGCTCACCACAACAGGCTGGACAGGGTTATGAAAAACTGTTTTTT.

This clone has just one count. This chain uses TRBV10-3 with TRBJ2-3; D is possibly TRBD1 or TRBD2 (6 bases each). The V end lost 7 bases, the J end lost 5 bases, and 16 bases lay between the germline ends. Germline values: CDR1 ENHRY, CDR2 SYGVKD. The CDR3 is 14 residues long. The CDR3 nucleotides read TGTGCCATCACGACTAGTCCCAGGGGAGATACGCAGTATTTT. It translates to CAITTSPRGDTQYF.

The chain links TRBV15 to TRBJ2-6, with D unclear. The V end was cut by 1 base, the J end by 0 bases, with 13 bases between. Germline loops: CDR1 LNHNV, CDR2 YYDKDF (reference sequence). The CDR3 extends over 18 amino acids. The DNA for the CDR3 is TGTGCCACCAGCAGAGCTAAATACCTCAGCTCTGGGGCCAACGTCCTGACTTTC. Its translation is CATSRAKYLSSGANVLTF.

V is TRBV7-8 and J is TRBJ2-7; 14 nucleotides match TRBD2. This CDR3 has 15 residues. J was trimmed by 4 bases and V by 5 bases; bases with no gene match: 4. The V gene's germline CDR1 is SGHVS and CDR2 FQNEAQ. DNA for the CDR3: TGTGCCAGCAGCAGACTAGCGGGAGGGCCTTACGAGCAGTACTTC. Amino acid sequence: CASSRLAGGPYEQYF.

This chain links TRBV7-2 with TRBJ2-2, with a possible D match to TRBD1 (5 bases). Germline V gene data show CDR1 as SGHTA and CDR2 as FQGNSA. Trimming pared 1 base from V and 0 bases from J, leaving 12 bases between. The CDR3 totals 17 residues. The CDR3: CASSLVFRTTNTGELFF. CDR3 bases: TGTGCCAGCAGCTTAGTTTTTCGGACAACGAACACCGGGGAGCTGTTTTTT.

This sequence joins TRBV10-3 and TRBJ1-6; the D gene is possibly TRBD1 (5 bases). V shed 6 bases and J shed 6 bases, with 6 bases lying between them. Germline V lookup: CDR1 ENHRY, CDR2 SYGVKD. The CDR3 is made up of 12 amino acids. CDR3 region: CAIRQVNSPLHF. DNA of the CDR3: TGTGCCATCAGACAGGTTAATTCACCCCTCCACTTT.

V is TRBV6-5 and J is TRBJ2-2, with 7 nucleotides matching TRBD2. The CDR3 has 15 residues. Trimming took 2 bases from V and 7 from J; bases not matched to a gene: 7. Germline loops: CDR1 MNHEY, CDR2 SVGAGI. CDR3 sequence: CASSYPGPGGGELFF. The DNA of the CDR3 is TGTGCCAGCAGTTACCCAGGACCGGGGGGCGGGGAGCTGTTTTTT.

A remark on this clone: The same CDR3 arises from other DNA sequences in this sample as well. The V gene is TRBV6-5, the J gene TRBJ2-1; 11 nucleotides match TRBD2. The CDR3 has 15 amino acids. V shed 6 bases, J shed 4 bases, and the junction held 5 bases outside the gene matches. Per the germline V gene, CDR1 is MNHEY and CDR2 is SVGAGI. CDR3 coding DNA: TGTGCCAGCAGCCCTACTAGCGGGGGTTACAATGAGCAGTTCTTC. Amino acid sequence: CASSPTSGGYNEQFF.

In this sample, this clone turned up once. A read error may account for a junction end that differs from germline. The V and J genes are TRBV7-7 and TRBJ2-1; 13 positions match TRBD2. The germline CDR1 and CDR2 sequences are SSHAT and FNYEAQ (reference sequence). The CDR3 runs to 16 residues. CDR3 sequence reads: CASSPGLAGAGYEQFF. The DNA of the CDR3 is TGTGCTAGCAGCCCCGGACTAGCGGGGGCGGGGTATGAGCAGTTCTTC.

The CDR3 region is CASSSRRGPDYGYTF. CDR3 coding DNA: TGTGCCAGCAGCTCCCGCAGGGGGCCGGACTATGGCTACACCTTC. The chain combines TRBV5-4 with TRBJ1-2; the match to TRBD1 covers 8 bases. The CDR3 covers 15 residues. Germline CDR1 reads SGHNT; CDR2 reads YYREEE (reference sequence). V was clipped by 3 bases and J by 3 bases; unmatched bases: 7.

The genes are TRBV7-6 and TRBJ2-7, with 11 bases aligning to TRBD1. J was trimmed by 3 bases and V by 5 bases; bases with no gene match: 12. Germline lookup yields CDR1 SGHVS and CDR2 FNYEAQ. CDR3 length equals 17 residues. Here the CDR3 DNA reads TGTGCCAGCAGCAGCGACCTTCGGGGACAGGGGGTCTACGAGCAGTACTTC. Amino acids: CASSSDLRGQGVYEQYF.

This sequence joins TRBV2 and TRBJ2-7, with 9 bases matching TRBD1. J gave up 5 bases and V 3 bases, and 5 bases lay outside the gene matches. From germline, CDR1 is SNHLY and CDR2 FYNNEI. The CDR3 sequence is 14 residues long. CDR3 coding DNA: TGTGCCAGCAGTGAGGACAGGGGTGCGAACGAGCAGTACTTC. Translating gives CASSEDRGANEQYF. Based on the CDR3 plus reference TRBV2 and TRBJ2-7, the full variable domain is EPEVTQTPSHQVTQMGQEVILRCVPISNHLYFYWYRQILGQKVEFLVSFYNNEISEKSEIFDDQFSVERPDGSNFTLKIRSTKLEDSAMYFCASSEDRGANEQYFGPGTRLTVT.

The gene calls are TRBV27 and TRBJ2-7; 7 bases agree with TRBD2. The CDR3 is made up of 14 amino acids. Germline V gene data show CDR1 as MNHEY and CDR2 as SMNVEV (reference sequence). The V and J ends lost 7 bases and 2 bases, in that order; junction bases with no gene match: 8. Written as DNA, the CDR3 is TGTGCCAGCAACTCGTGGGGGGGGGCCTACGAGCAGTACTTC. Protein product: CASNSWGGAYEQYF.

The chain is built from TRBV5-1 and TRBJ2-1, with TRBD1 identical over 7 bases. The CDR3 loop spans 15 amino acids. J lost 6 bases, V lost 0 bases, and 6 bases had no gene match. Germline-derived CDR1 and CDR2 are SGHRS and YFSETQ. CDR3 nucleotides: TGCGCCAGCAGCTTGGAACAGGGGCTGATCAATGAGCAGTTCTTC. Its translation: CASSLEQGLINEQFF. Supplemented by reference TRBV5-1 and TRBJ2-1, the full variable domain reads KAGVTQTPRYLIKTRGQQVTLSCSPISGHRSVSWYQQTPGQGLQFLFEYFSETQRNKGNFPGRFSGRQFSNSRSEMNVSTLELGDSALYLCASSLEQGLINEQFFGPGTRLTVL.

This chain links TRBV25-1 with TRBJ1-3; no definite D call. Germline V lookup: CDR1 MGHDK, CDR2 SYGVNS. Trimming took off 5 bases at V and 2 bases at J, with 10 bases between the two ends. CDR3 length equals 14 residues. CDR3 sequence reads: CASSRGKAGNTIYF. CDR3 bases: TGTGCCAGCAGTAGAGGGAAAGCTGGAAACACCATATATTTT.

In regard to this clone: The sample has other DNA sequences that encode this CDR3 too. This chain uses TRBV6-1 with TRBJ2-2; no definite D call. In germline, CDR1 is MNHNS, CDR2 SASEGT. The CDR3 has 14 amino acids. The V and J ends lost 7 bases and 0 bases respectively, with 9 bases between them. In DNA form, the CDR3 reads TGTGCCAGCACCGGACGGACGAACACCGGGGAGCTGTTTTTT. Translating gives CASTGRTNTGELFF.

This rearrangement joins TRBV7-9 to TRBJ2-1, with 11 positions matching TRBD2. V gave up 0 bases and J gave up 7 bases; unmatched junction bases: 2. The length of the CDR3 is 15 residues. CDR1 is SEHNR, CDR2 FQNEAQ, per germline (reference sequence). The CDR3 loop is CASSLALAGANEQFF. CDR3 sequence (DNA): TGTGCCAGCAGCTTAGCACTAGCGGGAGCTAATGAGCAGTTCTTC.

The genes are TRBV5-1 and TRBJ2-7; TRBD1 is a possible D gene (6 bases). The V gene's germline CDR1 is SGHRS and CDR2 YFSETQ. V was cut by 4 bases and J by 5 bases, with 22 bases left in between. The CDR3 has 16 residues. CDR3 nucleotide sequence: TGCGCCAGCAGCAGTACCGGGACATCGCTTGGGAACGAGCAGTACTTC. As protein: CASSSTGTSLGNEQYF.

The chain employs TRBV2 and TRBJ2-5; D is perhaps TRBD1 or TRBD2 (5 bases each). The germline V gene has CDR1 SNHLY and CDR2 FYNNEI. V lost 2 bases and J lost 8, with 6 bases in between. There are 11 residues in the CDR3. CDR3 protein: CASSERDTQYF. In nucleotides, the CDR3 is TGTGCCAGCAGTGAACGGGACACCCAGTACTTC.

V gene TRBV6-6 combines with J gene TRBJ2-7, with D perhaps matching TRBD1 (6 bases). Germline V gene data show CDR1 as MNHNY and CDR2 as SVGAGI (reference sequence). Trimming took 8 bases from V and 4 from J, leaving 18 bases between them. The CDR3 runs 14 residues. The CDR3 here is CASGTWQGSYEQYF. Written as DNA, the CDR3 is TGTGCCAGCGGCACGTGGCAGGGGAGTTACGAGCAGTACTTC.

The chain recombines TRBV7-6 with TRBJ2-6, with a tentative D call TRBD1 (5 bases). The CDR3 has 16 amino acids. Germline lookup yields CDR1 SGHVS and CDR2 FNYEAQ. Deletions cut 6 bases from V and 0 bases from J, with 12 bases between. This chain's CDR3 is CASSQGLPSGANVLTF. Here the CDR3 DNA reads TGTGCCAGCAGTCAGGGTCTCCCCTCTGGGGCCAACGTCCTGACTTTC.